Here is one TCR beta chain with its context. As yet, its antigen is unknown. A much larger clone differs from this one at a single base, so this may be a read error. This sample stems from a study of molecular identifiers for immune sequencing clone quantification. The study's findings and limits: Jurkat TCR RNA spiked in from one cell could reportedly be detected among about a million naive cells. In CMV-specific effectors, clones above 20 copies held over 99% of molecules; naive, under 1%.

Germline V gives CDR1 SGHRS, CDR2 YFSETQ. The CDR3 is 16 residues long. Listed TCR primers and previously described methods were used for bulk TCR libraries. TCRdb ran MiXCR on the PCR reads and lists one entry per CDR3 protein. There are some 320,000 distinct CDR3 sequences in the sample; about a fifth occur only once, and more than 0.8% lies in the top ten. The clonotype was recovered from a human donor in good health. Some libraries in this study had Jurkat cell RNA spiked in. V and J are TRBV5-1 and TRBJ1-1, with D possibly being TRBD1 (6 bases). Sequencing input: naive CD8+ T cells from blood, with Jurkat cell RNA spiked in. Described subset: FACS-sorted CD8+CD4-CCR7+CD45RA+ naive T cells. This CDR3 is CASSSTPTGWNTKAFF. For the CDR3, the DNA is TGCGCCAGCAGCTCTACCCCGACAGGATGGAACACTAAAGCTTTCTTT.